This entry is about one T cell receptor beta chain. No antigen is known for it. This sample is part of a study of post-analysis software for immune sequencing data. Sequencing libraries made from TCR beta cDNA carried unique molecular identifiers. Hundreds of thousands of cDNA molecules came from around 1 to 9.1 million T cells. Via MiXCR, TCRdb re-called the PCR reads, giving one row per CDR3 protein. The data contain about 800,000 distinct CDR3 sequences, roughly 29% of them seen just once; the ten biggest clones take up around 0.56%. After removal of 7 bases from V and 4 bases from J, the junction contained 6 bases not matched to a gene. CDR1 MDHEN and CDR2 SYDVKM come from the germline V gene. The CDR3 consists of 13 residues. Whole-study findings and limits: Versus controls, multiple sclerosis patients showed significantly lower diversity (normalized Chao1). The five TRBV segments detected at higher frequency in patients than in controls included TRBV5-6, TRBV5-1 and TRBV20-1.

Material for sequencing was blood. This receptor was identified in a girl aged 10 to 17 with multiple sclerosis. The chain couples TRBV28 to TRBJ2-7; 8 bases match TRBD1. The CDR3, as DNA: TGTGCCAGCAAGGACAGGGTTCCTTACGAGCAGTACTTC. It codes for CASKDRVPYEQYF.